The 2 T cell receptor beta chains in this list originate from one sample, sequenced in a study of metastatic and nonmetastatic thyroid tumors. Via MiXCR, TCRdb re-called the PCR reads. The sample has fewer than 30,000 clones, 20% to 25% seen once. Each patient went into thyroid surgery without having received any treatment. Sequencing was done on a sample of blood. The receptors derive from a male donor with papillary thyroid cancer or a benign thyroid nodule (not recorded which). Some clones in this sample may be carry-over from other donors' samples.

This clone was seen many times. J is TRBJ1-4 and V is TRBV28; the match to TRBD1 covers 9 bases. Looked up from germline, CDR1 is MDHEN and CDR2 is SYDVKM. This CDR3 has 14 amino acids. The ends lost 7 bases at V and 8 bases at J; junction bases unmatched: 8. Written as DNA, the CDR3 is TGTGCCAGCACCGAGGGACAGGGTTGGGAAAAACTGTTTTTT. Residues: CASTEGQGWEKLFF.

This clone was observed at least ten times. The chain couples TRBV7-2 to TRBJ2-3; TRBD1 matches 8 bases. Germline trimming cut 4 bases from V and 4 bases from J; bases unmatched to any gene: 4. The CDR3 spans 14 residues. Per the germline V gene, CDR1 is SGHTA and CDR2 is FQGNSA. CDR3 sequence (DNA): TGTGCCAGCAGCTCCGACAGGGGTGCAGATACGCAGTATTTT. It encodes CASSSDRGADTQYF.